One and the same sample provided the 8 T cell receptor beta chains below, sequenced in a study of blood T cell repertoires in COVID-19. TCRdb keeps only in-frame clones here, not all; method: immunoSEQ multiplex PCR. The table lists some 73,000 clones, roughly 84% of them singletons, with 28% in the top ten. The source material was peripheral blood. These receptor sequences come from a human donor in a cohort sampled during active COVID-19.

The chain uses TRBV21-1 and TRBJ2-1; the table gives TRBD1 as D, unverified against the DNA. TRBV21-1 constitutes a pseudogene. The CDR3 totals 15 residues. In nucleotides, the CDR3 is TGTGCCAGCAGCGAATCTTCAGGCCCCTACAATGAGCAGTTCTTC. Translating it yields CASSESSGPYNEQFF.

Regarding this clone: This sample also contains other DNA sequences that code for the same CDR3. The chain carries TRBV4-2 and TRBJ2-1; D remains unclear. CDR1 is LGHNA and CDR2 is YNFKEQ in the germline V gene. The CDR3 is 14 amino acids. Trimming shortened V by 0 bases and J by 5 bases, and 8 bases separated the two germline ends. This CDR3 reads CASSQDPGDNEQFF. The CDR3 nucleotides are TGTGCCAGCAGCCAAGACCCCGGAGACAATGAGCAGTTCTTC.

The CDR3 sequence: CASRSGQGLREQYF. DNA of the CDR3: TGTGCCAGCAGATCGGGACAGGGCCTACGCGAGCAGTACTTC. The J gene is TRBJ2-7, the V gene TRBV19; 9 bases are a match to TRBD1. The CDR3 contains 14 residues. Germline loops: CDR1 LNHDA, CDR2 SQIVND (reference sequence). J lost 6 bases, V lost 9 bases, and 12 bases had no gene match.

The chain is built from TRBV7-3 and TRBJ1-6, with 9 positions matching TRBD1. The CDR3 is 15 residues long. CDR1 SGHTA and CDR2 FQGTGA come from the germline V gene. With V trimmed by 6 bases and J by 8 bases, 8 bases remained unmatched. CDR3 loop: CASSLTGQGYSPLHF. DNA for the CDR3: TGTGCCAGCAGTTTGACGGGACAGGGCTATTCACCCCTCCACTTT.

The V and J genes are TRBV5-1 and TRBJ2-2; tentative D call: TRBD1 (7 bases). Germline V gene lookup returns CDR1 SGHRS and CDR2 YFSETQ. This CDR3 region has 18 residues. Trimming took off 1 base at V and 1 base at J, with 17 bases between the two ends. For the CDR3, the DNA is TGCGCCAGCAGCTTGAGGAGGGGGCGCACCCAGAACACCGGGGAGCTGTTTTTT. Translating gives CASSLRRGRTQNTGELFF. Full variable domain (outside the CDR3, taken from reference TRBV5-1 and TRBJ2-2): KAGVTQTPRYLIKTRGQQVTLSCSPISGHRSVSWYQQTPGQGLQFLFEYFSETQRNKGNFPGRFSGRQFSNSRSEMNVSTLELGDSALYLCASSLRRGRTQNTGELFFGEGSRLTVL.

V gene TRBV6-6 combines with J gene TRBJ1-4; TRBD1 agrees at 10 bases. Germline CDR1 is MNHNY and CDR2 is SVGAGI (reference sequence). This CDR3 has 16 residues. J gave up 8 bases and V 2 bases, and 8 bases lay outside the gene matches. This chain's CDR3 is CASSYLGQGGAEKLFF. In DNA, the CDR3 is TGTGCCAGCAGTTACCTCGGACAGGGGGGCGCAGAAAAACTGTTTTTT.

The sample holds one count of this clone. The V call is TRBV3-1 (or the pseudogene TRBV3-2), the J call TRBJ2-3; TRBD2 aligns across 9 bases. This CDR3 spans 16 amino acids. Germline values: CDR1 LGHDT, CDR2 YNNKEL (reference sequence). The V gene end was trimmed by 4 bases and the J gene end by 4 bases; junction bases not matched to a gene: 9. In nucleotides, the CDR3 is TGTGCCAGCAGCCCCTCGAGCGGGGGGAGCGCAGATACGCAGTATTTT. Amino acids: CASSPSSGGSADTQYF.

The chain employs TRBV19 and TRBJ1-5; a weak D match, TRBD1 (6 bases). The CDR3 has 15 residues. Germline CDR1 and CDR2: LNHDA and SQIVND (reference sequence). Between the trimmed V and J ends, which lost 5 bases and 6 bases, there was a span of 17 bases. For the CDR3, the DNA is TGTGCCAGTAGTCCTATCTCAGGGGCCGTTCAGCCCCAGCATTTT. Translating gives CASSPISGAVQPQHF.